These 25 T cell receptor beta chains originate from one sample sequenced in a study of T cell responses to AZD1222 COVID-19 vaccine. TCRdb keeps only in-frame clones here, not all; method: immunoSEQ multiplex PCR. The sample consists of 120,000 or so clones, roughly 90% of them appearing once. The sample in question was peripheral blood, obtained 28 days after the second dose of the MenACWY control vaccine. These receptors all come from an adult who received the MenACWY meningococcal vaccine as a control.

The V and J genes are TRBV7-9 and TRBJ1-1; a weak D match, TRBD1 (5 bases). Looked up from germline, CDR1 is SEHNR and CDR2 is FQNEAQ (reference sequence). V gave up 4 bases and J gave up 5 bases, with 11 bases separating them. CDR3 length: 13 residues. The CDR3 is CASSWDGGTEAFF. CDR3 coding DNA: TGTGCCAGCAGCTGGGACGGCGGTACTGAAGCTTTCTTT.

CDR3 protein: CASSLSSHRGGREKLFF. For the CDR3, the DNA is TGTGCCAGCAGCTTATCTTCCCACAGGGGTGGTAGAGAAAAACTGTTTTTT. This chain connects TRBV7-8 to TRBJ1-4; TRBD1 matches 7 bases. This CDR3 spans 17 amino acids. Germline loops: CDR1 SGHVS, CDR2 FQNEAQ. Trimming removed 2 bases from V and 8 bases from J; junction bases left unmatched: 14.

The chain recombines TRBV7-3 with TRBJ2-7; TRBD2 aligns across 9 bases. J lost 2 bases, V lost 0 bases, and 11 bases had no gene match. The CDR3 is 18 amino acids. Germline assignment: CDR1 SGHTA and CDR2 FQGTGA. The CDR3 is CASSLTGSSWTSAYEQYF. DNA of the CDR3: TGTGCCAGCAGCTTAACCGGATCGTCCTGGACTAGCGCCTACGAGCAGTACTTC.

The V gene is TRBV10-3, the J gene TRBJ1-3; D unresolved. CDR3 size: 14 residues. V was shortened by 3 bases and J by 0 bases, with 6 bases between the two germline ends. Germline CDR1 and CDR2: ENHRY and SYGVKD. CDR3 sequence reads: CAISDARSGNTIYF. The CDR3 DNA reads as TGTGCCATCAGTGACGCACGCTCTGGAAACACCATATATTTT.

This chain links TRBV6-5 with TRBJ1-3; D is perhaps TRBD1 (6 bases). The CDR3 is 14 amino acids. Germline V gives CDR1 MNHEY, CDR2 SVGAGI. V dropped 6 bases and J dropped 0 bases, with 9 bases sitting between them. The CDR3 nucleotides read TGTGCCAGCAGACTACAGGGCTCTGGAAACACCATATATTTT. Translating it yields CASRLQGSGNTIYF.

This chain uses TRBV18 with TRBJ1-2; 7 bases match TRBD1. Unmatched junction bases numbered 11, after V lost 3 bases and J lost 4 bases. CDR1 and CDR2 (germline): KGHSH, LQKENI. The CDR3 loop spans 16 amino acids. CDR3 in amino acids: CASSPPVDRSLYGYTF. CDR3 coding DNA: TGTGCCAGCTCACCCCCCGTGGACAGGAGCCTCTATGGCTACACCTTC.

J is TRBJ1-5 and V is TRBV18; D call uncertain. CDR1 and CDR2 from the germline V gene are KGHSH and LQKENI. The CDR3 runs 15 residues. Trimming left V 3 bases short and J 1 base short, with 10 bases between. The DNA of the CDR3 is TGTGCCAGCTCACCGCGGTTAGAAAGCAATCAGCCCCAGCATTTT. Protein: CASSPRLESNQPQHF.

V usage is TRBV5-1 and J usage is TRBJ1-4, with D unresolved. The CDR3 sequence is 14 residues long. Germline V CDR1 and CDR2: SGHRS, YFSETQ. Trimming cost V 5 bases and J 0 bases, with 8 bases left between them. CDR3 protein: CASRPGTTNEKLFF. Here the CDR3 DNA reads TGCGCCAGCAGACCCGGGACAACTAATGAAAAACTGTTTTTT.

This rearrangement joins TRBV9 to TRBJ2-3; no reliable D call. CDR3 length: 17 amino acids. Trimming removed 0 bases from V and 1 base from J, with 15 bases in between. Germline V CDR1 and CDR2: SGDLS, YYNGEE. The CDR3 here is CASSVEFGVAGTDTQYF. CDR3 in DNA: TGTGCCAGCAGCGTAGAATTCGGAGTAGCAGGCACAGATACGCAGTATTTT.

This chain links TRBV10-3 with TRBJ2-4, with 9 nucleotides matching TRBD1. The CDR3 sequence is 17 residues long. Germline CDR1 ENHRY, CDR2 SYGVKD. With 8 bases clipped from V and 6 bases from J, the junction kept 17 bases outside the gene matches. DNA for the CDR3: TGTGCCATCCCCCACCGGGACAGGGCCAGGTCAGGAAACATTCAGTACTTC. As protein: CAIPHRDRARSGNIQYF.

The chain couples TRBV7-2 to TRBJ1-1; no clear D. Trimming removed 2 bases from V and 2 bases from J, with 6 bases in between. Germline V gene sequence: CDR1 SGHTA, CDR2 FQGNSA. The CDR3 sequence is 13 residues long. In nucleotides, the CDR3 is TGTGCCAGCAGCTTATTCAGTAACACTGAAGCTTTCTTT. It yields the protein CASSLFSNTEAFF.

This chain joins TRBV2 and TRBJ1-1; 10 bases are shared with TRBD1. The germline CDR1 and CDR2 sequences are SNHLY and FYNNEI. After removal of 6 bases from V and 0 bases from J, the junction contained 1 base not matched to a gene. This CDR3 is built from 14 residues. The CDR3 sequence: CASRDRGMNTEAFF. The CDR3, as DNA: TGTGCCAGCAGGGACAGGGGGATGAACACTGAAGCTTTCTTT.

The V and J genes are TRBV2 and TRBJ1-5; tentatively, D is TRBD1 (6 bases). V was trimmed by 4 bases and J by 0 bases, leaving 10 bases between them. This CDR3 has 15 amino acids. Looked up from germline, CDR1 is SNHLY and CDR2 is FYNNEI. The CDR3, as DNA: TGTGCCAGCAGTGCTACAGGGTATAGCAATCAGCCCCAGCATTTT. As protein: CASSATGYSNQPQHF.

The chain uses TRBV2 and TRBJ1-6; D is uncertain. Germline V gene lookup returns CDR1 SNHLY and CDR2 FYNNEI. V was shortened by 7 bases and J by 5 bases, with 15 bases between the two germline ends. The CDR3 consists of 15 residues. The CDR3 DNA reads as TGTGCCAGCAAAACCGGGCCCCCTAATAATTCACCCCTCCACTTT. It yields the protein CASKTGPPNNSPLHF. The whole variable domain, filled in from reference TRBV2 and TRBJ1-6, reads EPEVTQTPSHQVTQMGQEVILRCVPISNHLYFYWYRQILGQKVEFLVSFYNNEISEKSEIFDDQFSVERPDGSNFTLKIRSTKLEDSAMYFCASKTGPPNNSPLHFGNGTRLTVT.

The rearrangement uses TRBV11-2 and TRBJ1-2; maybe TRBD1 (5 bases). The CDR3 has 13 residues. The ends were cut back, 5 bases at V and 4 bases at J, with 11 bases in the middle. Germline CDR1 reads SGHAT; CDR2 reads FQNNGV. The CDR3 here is CASSRDRVYGYTF. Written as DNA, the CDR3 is TGTGCCAGCAGCCGTGACAGAGTCTATGGCTACACCTTC.

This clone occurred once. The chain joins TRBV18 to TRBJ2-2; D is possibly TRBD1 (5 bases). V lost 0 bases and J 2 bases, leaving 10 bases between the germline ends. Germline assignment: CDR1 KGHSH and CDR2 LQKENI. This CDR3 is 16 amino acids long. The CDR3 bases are TGTGCCAGCTCACCACCGCGACAGTCAAACACCGGGGAGCTGTTTTTT. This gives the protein CASSPPRQSNTGELFF.

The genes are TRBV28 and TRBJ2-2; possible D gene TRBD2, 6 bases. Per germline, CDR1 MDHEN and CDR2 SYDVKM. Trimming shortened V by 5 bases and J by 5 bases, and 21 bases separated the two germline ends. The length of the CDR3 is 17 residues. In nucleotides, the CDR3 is TGTGCCAGCAGTCCCAACCCGCCGGGACTGGCTACCGGGGAGCTGTTTTTT. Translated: CASSPNPPGLATGELFF.

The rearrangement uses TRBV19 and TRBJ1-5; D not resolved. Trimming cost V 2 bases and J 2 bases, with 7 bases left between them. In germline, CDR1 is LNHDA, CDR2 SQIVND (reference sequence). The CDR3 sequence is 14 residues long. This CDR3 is CASSILPGNQPQHF. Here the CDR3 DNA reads TGTGCCAGTAGTATACTGCCGGGCAATCAGCCCCAGCATTTT. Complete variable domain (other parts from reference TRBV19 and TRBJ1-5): DGGITQSPKYLFRKEGQNVTLSCEQNLNHDAMYWYRQDPGQGLRLIYYSQIVNDFQKGDIAEGYSVSREKKESFPLTVTSAQKNPTAFYLCASSILPGNQPQHFGDGTRLSIL.

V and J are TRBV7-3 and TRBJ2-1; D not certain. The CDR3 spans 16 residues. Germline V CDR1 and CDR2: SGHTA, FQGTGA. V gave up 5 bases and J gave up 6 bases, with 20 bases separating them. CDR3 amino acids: CASSPGIAYGSNEQFF. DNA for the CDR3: TGTGCCAGCAGCCCTGGAATCGCGTACGGGTCCAATGAGCAGTTCTTC.

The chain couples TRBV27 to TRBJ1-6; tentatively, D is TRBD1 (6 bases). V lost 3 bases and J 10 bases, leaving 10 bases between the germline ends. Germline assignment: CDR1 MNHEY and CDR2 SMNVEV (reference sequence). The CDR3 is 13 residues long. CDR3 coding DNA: TGTGCCAGCAGTTTGACAGGTGGCTCACCCCTCCACTTT. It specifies CASSLTGGSPLHF.

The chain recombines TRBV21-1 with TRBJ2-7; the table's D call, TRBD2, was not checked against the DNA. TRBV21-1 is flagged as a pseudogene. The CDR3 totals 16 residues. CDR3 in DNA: TGTGCCAGCAGCAAAATCGCTAGCGGGGTGGCCTACGAGCAGTACGTC. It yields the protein CASSKIASGVAYEQYV.

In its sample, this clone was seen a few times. The CDR3 DNA is TGTGCCAGCAGCTTGAGGGTCCGGACTAGCGGGAGCTCCTACAATGAGCAGTTCTTC. Translated, it gives CASSLRVRTSGSSYNEQFF. This chain joins TRBV5-5 and TRBJ2-1; 13 bases are shared with TRBD2. CDR1 is SGHKS and CDR2 is YYEKEE in the germline V gene (reference sequence). The length of the CDR3 is 19 residues. J was trimmed by 0 bases and V by 1 base; bases with no gene match: 7.

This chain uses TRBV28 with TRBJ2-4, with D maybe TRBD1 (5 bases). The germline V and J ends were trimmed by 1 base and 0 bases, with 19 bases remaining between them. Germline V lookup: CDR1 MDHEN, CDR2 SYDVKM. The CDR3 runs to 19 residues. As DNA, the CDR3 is TGTGCCAGCAGTTTATCTCCCCGCCACGCCCAGGGAGCCAAAAACATTCAGTACTTC. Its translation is CASSLSPRHAQGAKNIQYF.

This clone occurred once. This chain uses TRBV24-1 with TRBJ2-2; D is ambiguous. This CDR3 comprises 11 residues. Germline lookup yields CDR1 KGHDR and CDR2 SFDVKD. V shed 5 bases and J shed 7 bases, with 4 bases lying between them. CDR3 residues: CATSGHGELFF. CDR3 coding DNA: TGTGCCACCAGTGGGCACGGGGAGCTGTTTTTT.

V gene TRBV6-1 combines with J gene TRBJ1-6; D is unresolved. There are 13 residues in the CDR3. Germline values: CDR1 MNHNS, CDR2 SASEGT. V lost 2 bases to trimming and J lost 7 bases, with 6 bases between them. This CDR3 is CASSEWLNSPLHF. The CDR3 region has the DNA TGTGCCAGCAGTGAATGGCTAAATTCACCCCTCCACTTT.